The clone carrying this T cell receptor (beta chain) was detected ten times or more. Its antigen is still unknown. The sample is drawn from a study of identical twins. Study results and caveats: Cross-sectional statistics underpinned the conclusions; the same donors were not followed. The authors noted that invariant MAIT and iNKT cells could partly confound zero-insertion analyses. Those out-of-frame alpha sequences shared by twins showed an excess of low generation probability.

The authors used template switching to add a universal primer site and gave cDNA unique molecular identifiers. Via MiXCR, TCRdb re-called the 5' RACE reads, giving one row per CDR3 protein. This sample carries more than 650,000 distinct CDR3 sequences, approximately 6% of them seen once, and the ten largest clones take roughly 1.8%. With 1 base clipped from V and 4 bases from J, the junction kept 2 bases outside the gene matches. Germline CDR1 DFQATT, CDR2 SNEGSKA (reference sequence). This CDR3 has 14 residues. The V call is TRBV20-1, the J call TRBJ1-5, with 9 bases that match TRBD1. The TCR comes from a young man in good health. Material: naive T cells sorted from blood. Written as DNA, the CDR3 is TGCAGTGCTAGAGGGGACAGGGAGAATCAGCCCCAGCATTTT. Translated, it gives CSARGDRENQPQHF.